The sequence of this T cell receptor beta chain was determined in a study of beta chain features in type 1 diabetes. Study-level results: Within patients, naive, central memory and Treg TCRB repertoires seemed more similar than within healthy donors. A potential PCR bias toward shorter templates would be equal in patient and control samples.

Trimming took 7 bases from V and 2 from J, leaving 8 bases between them. This CDR3 is built from 12 residues. The germline gives CDR1 MDHEN, CDR2 SYDVKM. This clone was detected once. Its target is not known. Investigators reverse transcribed all isolated RNA, so they sequenced expressed TCRB transcripts. Assay: immunoSEQ multiplex PCR; the TCRdb copy retains only in-frame clones and omits some. The sample lists some 900,000 clones, roughly a sixth seen once, with 0.02% to 0.025% in the top ten. V gene TRBV28 combines with J gene TRBJ1-2, with a weak D call TRBD1 (5 bases). The clonotype comes from a woman younger than 30 in good health. The sample was naive CD4+ T cells from blood. The CDR3 nucleotides are TGTGCCAGCACAGGGCGCAACTATGGCTACACCTTC. This encodes CASTGRNYGYTF.